The present T cell receptor beta chain was sequenced within a study of cytotoxic CD8 clonotypes in ibrutinib-treated CLL. Study overall: With a range of 6 to 36, the median treatment time before response samples were taken was more than 10 months.

As concerns this clone: The antigen is unknown.

V lost 4 bases and J lost 2, with 11 bases in between. The CDR3 consists of 14 residues. CDR1 is SGHKS and CDR2 is YYEKEE in the germline V gene (reference sequence). Investigators sought sequencing depths of between 1 in 200,000 and 1 in 1 million T cells. Clones were read by immunoSEQ multiplex PCR, and TCRdb kept only the in-frame ones, dropping some. The sample yields 200,000 to 250,000 clones, 70% seen once. Regarding the study as a whole: Baseline values of clonality outstripped age-matched healthy donors and followed circulating CD8+ T-cell counts.

The TCR originated in a human donor with chronic lymphocytic leukemia. The V and J genes are TRBV5-5 and TRBJ2-3; D unresolved. The specimen was PBMCs, collected after 24 months of ibrutinib treatment. In DNA, the CDR3 is TGTGCCAGCAGCCCGGCCCGGTTCACAGATACGCAGTATTTT. Protein: CASSPARFTDTQYF.